The T cell receptor beta chain under discussion was sequenced for a study of T cell repertoires in cytomegalovirus infection. Overall study context: Evidence of both CMV infection and a matching HLA type came from public TCR beta signatures.

Concerning this clonotype: Its antigen remains unidentified.

TCRdb re-called the reads with MiXCR, one entry per CDR3 protein. The repertoire includes roughly 180,000 distinct CDR3 sequences, about 18% of them detected once, and about 23% sits in the top ten. Trimming removed 4 bases at V and 8 bases at J, with 12 bases between. CDR3 length: 13 amino acids. Overall study findings and caveats: It was HLA-C-restricted CMV-specific TCR beta clonotypes that dominated the response ex vivo.

Sequencing used CD8+ T cells from PBMCs. This TCR came from a human donor in good health (CMV status not recorded). Some clones in this sample may be carry-over from other donors' samples. The chain is built from TRBV12-3 or TRBV12-4 and TRBJ2-1; D unresolved. Here the CDR3 DNA reads TGTGCCAGCAGTTCAACGACCTGGCATGAGCAGTTCTTC. As protein: CASSSTTWHEQFF.